This T cell receptor beta chain was sequenced in a study of cytomegalovirus exposure and HLA in healthy donors. Study overall: About 85 million unique TCR sequences came from HLA-typed donors in an early release.

Worth noting for this clone: Antigen specificity is unknown.

General observations from the study: Associated with cytomegalovirus, according to the listing, were 150 to 200 TCR beta chains.

Germline V gives CDR1 LNHDA, CDR2 SQIVND (reference sequence). Trimming removed 5 bases at V and 4 bases at J, with 20 bases between. The CDR3 runs 16 residues. Use of 60 Vbeta and 13 Jbeta primers characterized the PCR. Sequencing used immunoSEQ multiplex PCR; TCRdb keeps in-frame clones, though not all of them. The sample comprises 150,000 to 170,000 clones, 60% to 85% of which are singletons, and 4% rests with the top ten. The gene calls are TRBV19 and TRBJ1-2, with a tentative D call TRBD1 (6 bases). The source is a woman aged 40 to 50 in good health and CMV-seronegative. Specimen: PBMCs. The CDR3 loop is CASSRGAGAPAYGYTF. The CDR3 region has the DNA TGTGCCAGTAGTCGGGGTGCGGGGGCGCCTGCCTATGGCTACACCTTC.